The 11 T cell receptor beta chains below all came from one sample that was sequenced in a study of cytomegalovirus exposure and HLA in healthy donors. PCR involved 60 Vbeta and 13 Jbeta primers. Here immunoSEQ multiplex PCR was the method, and the copy in TCRdb shows in-frame clones only, minus some. The repertoire includes around 190,000 clones, around 83% of them detected once, and approximately 1.2% sits in the top ten. Specimen: PBMCs. These receptors all stem from a girl aged 2 to 9 in good health and CMV-seropositive.

J is TRBJ2-7 and V is TRBV7-8; unclear D gene. Germline V gene data show CDR1 as SGHVS and CDR2 as FQNEAQ. This CDR3 spans 16 amino acids. V dropped 5 bases and J dropped 2 bases, with 19 bases sitting between them. The CDR3 here is CASSLYSPQATYEQYF. The CDR3 region has the DNA TGTGCCAGCAGCCTTTACTCTCCTCAGGCGACCTACGAGCAGTACTTC.

V and J are TRBV10-3 and TRBJ2-7; 14 bases map to TRBD2. The germline CDR1 and CDR2 sequences are ENHRY and SYGVKD. The CDR3 consists of 15 residues. V lost 0 bases to trimming and J lost 7 bases; unmatched junction nucleotides: 2. CDR3 nucleotide sequence: TGTGCCATCAGTGAGTCCAGGACTAGCGGGGGGGAGCAGTACTTC. Its translation: CAISESRTSGGEQYF.

This chain links TRBV9 with TRBJ1-1, with unresolved D. CDR1 SGDLS and CDR2 YYNGEE come from the germline V gene. Deletions cut 0 bases from V and 5 bases from J, with 14 bases between. The CDR3 sequence is 15 residues long. The CDR3 here is CASSVAGGLRTEAFF. The CDR3 coding sequence is TGTGCCAGCAGCGTAGCCGGAGGGTTGAGGACTGAAGCTTTCTTT. The full variable domain, completed using reference TRBV9 and TRBJ1-1, is DSGVTQTPKHLITATGQRVTLRCSPRSGDLSVYWYQQSLDQGLQFLIQYYNGEERAKGNILERFSAQQFPDLHSELNLSSLELGDSALYFCASSVAGGLRTEAFFGQGTRLTVV.

The V and J genes are TRBV14 and TRBJ1-2, with D maybe TRBD1 (6 bases). From germline, CDR1 is SGHDN and CDR2 FVKESK. V shed 7 bases and J shed 2 bases, with 11 bases lying between them. This CDR3 region has 13 residues. CDR3 in amino acids: CASTGTPNYGYTF. The CDR3 region has the DNA TGTGCCAGCACCGGGACACCCAACTATGGCTACACCTTC.

V and J are TRBV27 and TRBJ1-2; maybe TRBD1 (5 bases). CDR3 length: 14 residues. V was shortened by 5 bases and J by 8 bases, with 18 bases between the two germline ends. From germline, CDR1 is MNHEY and CDR2 SMNVEV (reference sequence). Here the CDR3 reads CASSRIQGIDGYTF. CDR3 DNA sequence: TGTGCCAGCAGTCGGATCCAGGGTATCGACGGCTACACCTTC.

This chain connects TRBV5-1 to TRBJ1-2; a possible D gene is TRBD1 (6 bases). The V and J ends lost 4 bases and 6 bases respectively, with 16 bases between them. The length of the CDR3 is 14 residues. Germline CDR1 and CDR2: SGHRS and YFSETQ. CDR3 DNA sequence: TGCGCCAGCAGCGGGGGCAGGGCAGGGGATGGCTACACCTTC. This sequence encodes CASSGGRAGDGYTF.

The chain carries TRBV30 and TRBJ2-5; no reliable D call. The CDR3 is made up of 14 amino acids. Trimming stripped 0 bases from V and 1 base from J, with 9 bases between. Per germline, CDR1 GTSNPN and CDR2 SVGIG (reference sequence). In DNA form, the CDR3 reads TGTGCCTGGAGTGTACAGAGTTCCCAAGAGACCCAGTACTTC. Its translation: CAWSVQSSQETQYF. Drawing the rest from reference TRBV30 and TRBJ2-5, the complete variable domain is SQTIHQWPATLVQPVGSPLSLECTVEGTSNPNLYWYRQAAGRGLQLLFYSVGIGQISSEVPQNLSASRPQDRQFILSSKKLLLSDSGFYLCAWSVQSSQETQYFGPGTRLLVL.

V usage is TRBV5-1 and J usage is TRBJ2-3; 11 bases map to TRBD2. Germline-derived CDR1 and CDR2 are SGHRS and YFSETQ. Trimming at V came to 4 bases and at J to 4 bases, leaving 11 bases not matched to a gene. The CDR3 totals 17 residues. CDR3 DNA sequence: TGCGCCAGCAGCCCAAGGTTTAGCGGGGGGGCTCCAGATACGCAGTATTTT. This translates into CASSPRFSGGAPDTQYF.

The rearrangement joins TRBV30 to TRBJ2-5, with 10 bases matching TRBD1. Germline V lookup: CDR1 GTSNPN, CDR2 SVGIG (reference sequence). CDR3 length equals 17 residues. V trimming: 0 bases; J trimming: 2 bases; junction bases outside the gene matches: 9. In DNA, the CDR3 is TGTGCCTGGAGTGTACCCCTTCCGGGACAGGGGCAAGAGACCCAGTACTTC. This codes for CAWSVPLPGQGQETQYF.

The rearrangement joins TRBV15 to TRBJ1-5; the D gene is possibly TRBD1 (6 bases). The CDR3 contains 15 residues. The germline V and J ends were trimmed by 0 bases and 7 bases, with 13 bases remaining between them. Germline-derived CDR1 and CDR2 are LNHNV and YYDKDF (reference sequence). The CDR3 nucleotides read TGTGCCACCAGCAGAGATCTAGGCAGGGGCCAGCCCCAGCATTTT. Its translation: CATSRDLGRGQPQHF.

The chain links TRBV27 to TRBJ2-1, with 9 bases identical to TRBD2. The CDR3 loop spans 14 amino acids. V lost 3 bases and J lost 8; bases outside the gene matches: 5. Germline V gives CDR1 MNHEY, CDR2 SMNVEV (reference sequence). Written as DNA, the CDR3 is TGTGCCAGCAGTTTGGGACTAGCTACGGATGAGCAGTTCTTC. This codes for CASSLGLATDEQFF.